A single sample is the source of the 17 T cell receptor beta chains below, sequenced in a study of blood T cell repertoires in COVID-19. Sequencing used immunoSEQ multiplex PCR; TCRdb keeps in-frame clones, though not all of them. The sample includes some 200,000 clones, roughly 82% seen only once; the top ten take 10% to 15%. Material: PBMCs or T cells enriched from blood (not recorded which). These receptors all come from a man in his forties who had recovered from COVID-19.

CDR3 DNA sequence: TGTGCCAGCAGTTACACGGCTAGCGCCTACAATGAGCAGTTCTTC. It yields the protein CASSYTASAYNEQFF. V gene TRBV6-5 combines with J gene TRBJ2-1; D is possibly TRBD2 (6 bases). The CDR3 totals 15 residues. Deletions cut 2 bases from V and 2 bases from J, with 10 bases between. Germline lookup yields CDR1 MNHEY and CDR2 SVGAGI.

This rearrangement joins TRBV4-2 to TRBJ1-3, with a weak D call TRBD1 (5 bases). Germline CDR1 LGHNA, CDR2 YNFKEQ. This CDR3 spans 17 amino acids. The ends were cut back, 5 bases at V and 0 bases at J, with 17 bases in the middle. This CDR3 reads CASSNLSGGSSGNTIYF. In DNA, the CDR3 is TGTGCCAGCAGCAACCTTTCGGGGGGGAGCTCTGGAAACACCATATATTTT.

This clone was found a few times. The CDR3, as DNA: TGTGCCAGCAGTTCAACGACAGGGAGCCACGAGCAGTACTTC. This sequence encodes CASSSTTGSHEQYF. The J gene is TRBJ2-7, the V gene TRBV27; TRBD1 matches 7 bases. V was pared by 4 bases and J by 5 bases, with 8 bases of the junction left unmatched. The V gene's germline CDR1 is MNHEY and CDR2 SMNVEV (reference sequence). The CDR3 contains 14 residues.

This chain links TRBV12-1 with TRBJ1-2; TRBD1, the table's D call, was not compared with the DNA. TRBV12-1 is noted as a pseudogene. This CDR3 has 16 residues. The CDR3 sequence is CASSDYRTGPAGGYTF. CDR3 coding DNA: TGTGCCAGCAGCGACTATCGGACAGGGCCTGCGGGTGGCTACACCTTC.

This clone has more than one count but fewer than ten. The CDR3 spells CASSQESGRHSGNTIYF. The DNA of the CDR3 is TGTGCCAGCAGCCAAGAGTCAGGGCGTCACTCTGGAAACACCATATATTTT. The rearrangement links TRBV4-2 to TRBJ1-3; maybe TRBD1 (5 bases). The germline V gene has CDR1 LGHNA and CDR2 YNFKEQ. CDR3 length: 17 residues. V was shortened by 0 bases and J by 0 bases, with 12 bases between the two germline ends.

The chain employs TRBV5-5 and TRBJ2-3, with TRBD1 identical over 9 bases. CDR1 and CDR2 (germline): SGHKS, YYEKEE (reference sequence). V dropped 0 bases and J dropped 2; count of bases not matched to a gene: 4. This CDR3 contains 16 residues. CDR3: CASSLAGTGSTDTQYF. The CDR3 bases are TGTGCCAGCAGCTTGGCCGGGACAGGGTCCACAGATACGCAGTATTTT.

The chain recombines TRBV29-1 with TRBJ1-2; TRBD1 is a possible D gene (6 bases). Germline values: CDR1 SQVTM, CDR2 ANQGSEA. The CDR3 covers 12 residues. Trimming pared 7 bases from V and 4 bases from J, leaving 13 bases between. The CDR3: CSADQGIYGYTF. The CDR3 bases are TGCAGCGCAGACCAGGGGATCTATGGCTACACCTTC.

As concerns this clone: Other nucleotide sequences in the sample specify the same CDR3. V and J are TRBV27 and TRBJ1-2; 7 bases map to TRBD1. The V segment lost 8 bases and the J segment 8 bases; nucleotides outside the gene matches: 14. Looked up from germline, CDR1 is MNHEY and CDR2 is SMNVEV (reference sequence). This CDR3 spans 14 amino acids. CDR3 nucleotides: TGTGCCAGCTCTCCTAGACAGGGCCTAGGGGGCTACACCTTC. Encoded protein: CASSPRQGLGGYTF.

The chain links TRBV7-9 to TRBJ2-5; D perhaps matches TRBD2 (5 bases). The CDR3 contains 17 residues. Trimming left V 2 bases short and J 2 bases short, with 18 bases between. Germline CDR1 reads SEHNR; CDR2 reads FQNEAQ (reference sequence). The CDR3 loop reads CASSLNLGLAFQETQYF. CDR3 nucleotides: TGTGCCAGCAGCTTAAATCTAGGGCTAGCCTTTCAAGAGACCCAGTACTTC.

The gene calls are TRBV7-2 and TRBJ1-2, with D possibly matching TRBD1 (6 bases). The CDR3 is 15 residues long. CDR1 is SGHTA, CDR2 FQGNSA, per germline. Between the trimmed V and J ends, which lost 5 bases and 0 bases, there was a span of 13 bases. The CDR3 reads CASSRDTLANYGYTF. The CDR3 DNA follows: TGTGCCAGCAGCCGGGACACCTTAGCTAACTATGGCTACACCTTC.

The chain is built from TRBV27 and TRBJ2-1; TRBD2 is a possible D gene (6 bases). CDR3 length: 13 residues. Per germline, CDR1 MNHEY and CDR2 SMNVEV (reference sequence). With 7 bases removed from V and 10 bases from J, the gap between germline ends came to 17 bases. The CDR3 is CASTLGAGLEQFF. Written as DNA, the CDR3 is TGTGCCAGCACCCTAGGGGCGGGACTGGAGCAGTTCTTC.

V usage is TRBV6-5 and J usage is TRBJ2-2; TRBD1 might be the D (6 bases). Trimming shortened V by 1 base and J by 5 bases, and 11 bases separated the two germline ends. The germline gives CDR1 MNHEY, CDR2 SVGAGI. CDR3 size: 15 residues. The CDR3 DNA reads as TGTGCCAGCAGTTACTGGGGGACAACTACCGGGGAGCTGTTTTTT. Amino acid sequence: CASSYWGTTTGELFF.

The chain employs TRBV7-2 and TRBJ1-6; D possibly corresponds to TRBD1 (5 bases). The CDR3 covers 16 residues. Germline loops: CDR1 SGHTA, CDR2 FQGNSA. Trimming pared 4 bases from V and 5 bases from J, leaving 15 bases between. CDR3 residues: CASSYGGSLNNSPLHF. CDR3 in DNA: TGTGCCAGCAGCTACGGGGGGAGCCTTAATAATTCACCCCTCCACTTT.

This chain links TRBV7-9 with TRBJ2-2; possible D gene TRBD2, 6 bases. The germline V gene encodes CDR1 SEHNR and CDR2 FQNEAQ (reference sequence). The CDR3 sequence is 16 residues long. Trimming removed 2 bases from V and 5 bases from J, with 15 bases in between. In DNA form, the CDR3 reads TGTGCCAGCAGCTTACCCGACGGGGGAAGAACCGGGGAGCTGTTTTTT. Translated: CASSLPDGGRTGELFF.

The rearrangement uses TRBV7-3 and TRBJ2-2; weak D call: TRBD1 (5 bases). Germline V lookup: CDR1 SGHTA, CDR2 FQGTGA. Deletions cut 4 bases from V and 3 bases from J, with 12 bases between. This CDR3 has 15 amino acids. The CDR3 region has the DNA TGTGCCAGCAGCTCCCGACAGACCTACACCGGGGAGCTGTTTTTT. Protein: CASSSRQTYTGELFF.

The rearrangement joins TRBV3-1 (or the pseudogene TRBV3-2) to TRBJ2-5, with TRBD1 as a possible D gene (6 bases). The CDR3 loop spans 13 amino acids. CDR1 is LGHDT, CDR2 YNNKEL, per germline (reference sequence). Trimming removed 4 bases from V and 7 bases from J, with 13 bases in between. CDR3 DNA: TGTGCCAGCAGCCCCTCCTCAGGGGCGACCCAGTACTTC. It codes for CASSPSSGATQYF.

As DNA, the CDR3 is TGTGCCAGCAGCTTAGCGGGAGGCCCATACAATGAGCAGTTCTTC. Protein product: CASSLAGGPYNEQFF. V is TRBV7-3 and J is TRBJ2-1; 8 nucleotides match TRBD2. CDR3 length: 15 amino acids. The junction had 4 bases not matched to a gene; V was cut back by 2 bases and J by 4 bases. In germline, CDR1 is SGHTA, CDR2 FQGTGA.